These 21 T cell receptor beta chains were all obtained from the same sample, sequenced in a study of Graves' ophthalmopathy and Graves' hyperthyroidism. Amplification from RNA transcripts yielded the TCR beta CDR3 regions. A first-round RT-PCR used HTBI primers, followed by a second-round multiplex PCR. TCRdb fed the multiplex PCR reads into MiXCR, producing one record per CDR3 protein. The repertoire holds 580,000 or so distinct CDR3 sequences, just under 40% seen once, with roughly 4% in the top ten. Sequenced input: peripheral blood or thyroid tissue (not recorded which). The source is an adult man with Graves' hyperthyroidism.

There are a few counts of this clonotype. V usage is TRBV28 and J usage is TRBJ1-4; weak D call: TRBD1 (6 bases). V was cut by 1 base and J by 8 bases, with 11 bases left in between. The germline V gene has CDR1 MDHEN and CDR2 SYDVKM. This CDR3 spans 14 amino acids. Here the CDR3 reads CASSLLGAQEKLFF. The CDR3, as DNA: TGTGCCAGCAGTTTATTGGGGGCCCAGGAAAAACTGTTTTTT.

This clonotype was counted at least ten times. The junction shows a germline mismatch at one end, possibly a read error. The V call is TRBV7-9, the J call TRBJ2-7, with 10 bases matching TRBD1. There are 14 residues in the CDR3. The V gene's germline CDR1 is SEHNR and CDR2 FQNEAQ (reference sequence). Here the CDR3 reads CASSLDRGDYEQYF. CDR3 nucleotides: TGCGCCAGCAGCTTGGACAGGGGGGACTACGAGCAGTACTTC. Full variable domain (rest looked up from reference TRBV7-9 and TRBJ2-7): DTGVSQNPRHKITKRGQNVTFRCDPISEHNRLYWYRQTLGQGPEFLTYFQNEAQLEKSRLLSDRFSAERPKGSFSTLEIQRTEQGDSAMYLCASSLDRGDYEQYFGPGTRLTVT.

Note on this clonotype: A read error may be the cause here, since a much bigger clone is one base away. The V and J genes are TRBV12-3 or TRBV12-4 and TRBJ1-2; the D is unclear. V was pared by 4 bases and J by 13 bases, with 25 bases between. The CDR3 has 15 amino acids. The CDR3 reads CASSSGGDPVPHCTF. Written as DNA, the CDR3 is TGTGCCAGCAGTTCCGGTGGGGATCCAGTTCCGCACTGCACCTTC.

This clonotype occurred many times. This sequence joins TRBV5-4 and TRBJ2-7; 8 bases fit TRBD2. J lost 2 bases, V lost 3 bases, and 7 bases had no gene match. Germline V gene sequence: CDR1 SGHNT, CDR2 YYREEE (reference sequence). The CDR3 runs to 15 residues. CDR3 amino acids: CASSWASGGTYEQYF. CDR3 DNA: TGTGCCAGCAGCTGGGCAAGCGGGGGCACCTACGAGCAGTACTTC.

In regard to this clonotype: Lacking the conserved final phenylalanine or tryptophan, this CDR3 likely reflects a read error. This chain connects TRBV7-2 to TRBJ1-1, with a weak D call TRBD1 (5 bases). Trimming stripped 2 bases from V and 7 bases from J, with 14 bases between. The CDR3 runs 14 residues. CDR1 and CDR2 from the germline V gene are SGHTA and FQGNSA. The CDR3: CASSLQGVSDEAFL. The DNA of the CDR3 is TGTGCCAGCAGCTTACAGGGAGTAAGTGATGAAGCTTTCCTT.

There are many counts of this clonotype. This chain joins TRBV7-8 and TRBJ2-5; D is possibly TRBD2 (6 bases). Germline CDR1 is SGHVS and CDR2 is FQNEAQ. V was clipped by 5 bases and J by 5 bases, with 21 bases between them. There are 16 residues in the CDR3. DNA of the CDR3: TGTGCCAGCAGCCGACAACCGGGACTCGTCCGGGAGACCCAGTACTTC. This sequence encodes CASSRQPGLVRETQYF.

This clonotype was observed a few times. The rearrangement joins TRBV20-1 to TRBJ2-6; TRBD1 aligns across 11 bases. From germline, CDR1 is DFQATT and CDR2 SNEGSKA (reference sequence). This CDR3 has 22 residues. V was pared by 1 base and J by 1 base, with 18 bases of the junction left unmatched. CDR3 sequence: CSARVPAGTPGQGVSGANVLTF. CDR3 sequence (DNA): TGCAGTGCTAGAGTCCCTGCGGGAACACCGGGACAGGGGGTATCTGGGGCCAACGTCCTGACTTTC.

The rearrangement links TRBV28 to TRBJ2-7; TRBD1 or TRBD2 may be the D gene (5 bases each). The CDR3 length is 15 residues. Germline CDR1 MDHEN, CDR2 SYDVKM. The ends were cut back, 11 bases at V and 0 bases at J, with 20 bases in the middle. As DNA, the CDR3 is TGTGCCTGCCTTACAGGCAGGGAGATCTCCTACGAGCAGTACTTC. This sequence encodes CACLTGREISYEQYF.

The table lists this clonotype with a few counts. The chain uses TRBV7-9 and TRBJ2-5; 10 nucleotides line up with TRBD1. The germline V gene has CDR1 SEHNR and CDR2 FQNEAQ (reference sequence). The CDR3 consists of 15 residues. After removal of 4 bases from V and 5 bases from J, the junction contained 7 bases not matched to a gene. The CDR3 DNA is TGTGCCAGCAGCTCTCCGACAGGGGGCGCGGAGACCCAGTACTTC. This encodes CASSSPTGGAETQYF. Full variable domain (outside the CDR3, taken from reference TRBV7-9 and TRBJ2-5): DTGVSQNPRHKITKRGQNVTFRCDPISEHNRLYWYRQTLGQGPEFLTYFQNEAQLEKSRLLSDRFSAERPKGSFSTLEIQRTEQGDSAMYLCASSSPTGGAETQYFGPGTRLLVL.

There are many counts of this clonotype. J is TRBJ1-4 and V is TRBV5-1; no clear D gene. This CDR3 has 15 amino acids. The V end lost 4 bases, the J end lost 0 bases, and 10 bases lay between the germline ends. The germline gives CDR1 SGHRS, CDR2 YFSETQ. CDR3 sequence: CASSLLGTTNEKLFF. CDR3 bases: TGCGCCAGCAGCCTTCTGGGGACAACTAATGAAAAACTGTTTTTT.

Points on this clonotype: One end of the junction fails to match germline, which may point to a read error. J is TRBJ1-2 and V is TRBV7-8; 10 nucleotides line up with TRBD1. The CDR3 sequence is 15 residues long. The germline gives CDR1 SGHVS, CDR2 FQNEAQ. The DNA for the CDR3 is TGCGCCAGCGCTAAGACAGGGGGCGCTTACTATGGCTACACCTTC. Protein: CASAKTGGAYYGYTF.

To note about this clonotype: A read error is possible here, since a much larger clone lies one base away. This chain links TRBV6-1 with TRBJ2-5, with D perhaps TRBD1 (6 bases). Germline CDR1 and CDR2: MNHNS and SASEGT. Trimming pared 7 bases from V and 3 bases from J, leaving 12 bases between. The CDR3 totals 13 residues. CDR3 DNA sequence: TGTGCCAGCAACCCGGCAGGGGAAGAGACCCAGTACTTC. Protein: CASNPAGEETQYF.

Worth noting for this clonotype: It may be a read error: a sequence one base away is much more abundant. The chain couples TRBV7-2 to TRBJ2-2; D perhaps matches TRBD2 (5 bases). Germline assignment: CDR1 SGHTA and CDR2 FQGNSA. The CDR3 loop spans 15 amino acids. Trimming removed 5 bases at V and 8 bases at J, with 18 bases between. The CDR3 sequence: CASSARQAAGGELFF. In DNA, the CDR3 is TGTGCCAGCAGCGCTCGCCAGGCGGCGGGTGGGGAGCTGTTTTTT. Based on the CDR3 plus reference TRBV7-2 and TRBJ2-2, the full variable domain is GAGVSQSPSNKVTEKGKDVELRCDPISGHTALYWYRQSLGQGLEFLIYFQGNSAPDKSGLPSDRFSAERTGGSVSTLTIQRTQQEDSAVYLCASSARQAAGGELFFGEGSRLTVL.

The chain has TRBV2 and TRBJ1-1; TRBD1 matches at 9 bases. V trimming: 6 bases; J trimming: 1 base; junction bases outside the gene matches: 9. CDR1 is SNHLY, CDR2 FYNNEI, per germline. CDR3 length: 16 residues. As DNA, the CDR3 is TGTGCCAGCAGCCCAGGGACAGGGCGGGGGAACACTGAAGCTTTCTTT. Residues: CASSPGTGRGNTEAFF.

The chain couples TRBV2 to TRBJ1-5; D uncertain. The CDR3 loop spans 15 amino acids. In germline, CDR1 is SNHLY, CDR2 FYNNEI. Trimming left V 5 bases short and J 0 bases short, with 11 bases between. The CDR3 loop is CASSLTRFSNQPQHF. The CDR3 region has the DNA TGTGCCAGCAGTTTAACACGGTTTAGCAATCAGCCCCAGCATTTT.

The CDR3 nucleotides read TGCAGTGCTGCCACAGGGGGCGAGACCCAGTACTTC. It specifies CSAATGGETQYF. J is TRBJ2-5 and V is TRBV20-1; TRBD1 matches at 9 bases. Germline V lookup: CDR1 DFQATT, CDR2 SNEGSKA (reference sequence). The CDR3 totals 12 residues. The V segment lost 5 bases and the J segment 5 bases; nucleotides outside the gene matches: 3.

This clonotype was detected a few times. V and J are TRBV27 and TRBJ2-5, with 7 bases aligning to TRBD1. J lost 6 bases, V lost 6 bases, and 7 bases had no gene match. Germline loops: CDR1 MNHEY, CDR2 SMNVEV (reference sequence). The CDR3 runs 13 residues. As DNA, the CDR3 is TGTGCCAGCAGGCAAACAGGGGCAAAGACCCAGTACTTC. Protein: CASRQTGAKTQYF.

The chain joins TRBV29-1 to TRBJ2-6; D uncertain. CDR1 and CDR2 from the germline V gene are SQVTM and ANQGSEA. CDR3 length equals 14 residues. Trimming shortened V by 3 bases and J by 0 bases, and 6 bases separated the two germline ends. The CDR3 is CSVDSRSGANVLTF. The CDR3 coding sequence is TGCAGCGTTGACAGTCGCTCTGGGGCCAACGTCCTGACTTTC.

This clonotype came up once. The CDR3 DNA follows: TGTGCCAGCAGCCACGACCGGGACAGGGATGAAGCTTTCTTT. Its protein is CASSHDRDRDEAFF. The genes are TRBV11-2 and TRBJ1-1; the match to TRBD1 covers 9 bases. The germline gives CDR1 SGHAT, CDR2 FQNNGV. This CDR3 is 14 amino acids long. V was pared by 5 bases and J by 7 bases, with 8 bases of the junction left unmatched.

This clonotype was detected ten times or more. The chain joins TRBV5-1 to TRBJ2-7; 8 positions agree with TRBD1. CDR3 length equals 15 residues. Germline V gives CDR1 SGHRS, CDR2 YFSETQ. Trimming at V came to 3 bases and at J to 3 bases, leaving 8 bases not matched to a gene. This CDR3 reads CASSSSSGQGYEQYF. In nucleotides, the CDR3 is TGCGCCAGCAGCTCAAGTAGTGGACAGGGCTACGAGCAGTACTTC.

This clonotype was found many times. The V call is TRBV5-1, the J call TRBJ2-7; D uncertain. The V end was cut by 0 bases, the J end by 2 bases, with 6 bases between. The germline gives CDR1 SGHRS, CDR2 YFSETQ. The CDR3 totals 13 residues. CDR3 nucleotides: TGCGCCAGCAGCTTGGGGAAACCCTACGAGCAGTACTTC. This translates into CASSLGKPYEQYF.